This T cell receptor beta chain was identified in a study of regulatory T cells in long-lasting Graves disease. Broader study findings: It was in persistent disease that TRBV28, TRBJ1-2 and TRBJ2-5 were favored.

The sample holds many counts of this clonotype. The antigen is unknown. The time point denotes: newly diagnosed GD, antithyroid drugs for less than 3 months. The TCR library was made from RNA extracted from PBMCs. EDTA tubes collected 7.5 to 9 milliliters of peripheral blood. Researchers made TCR beta libraries by using iRepertoire HTBI primers and running Arm-PCR on CDR3 regions. TCRdb analysed the multiplex PCR reads with MiXCR anew, one entry per CDR3 protein. The repertoire consists of about 440,000 distinct CDR3 sequences, with about 17% occurring once and the leading ten covering about 25%. Germline-derived CDR1 and CDR2 are SGHTA and FQGNSA. V dropped 0 bases and J dropped 5; count of bases not matched to a gene: 4. The CDR3 contains 16 residues. These same data were also listed under a study on T cells in Graves' hyperthyroidism and ophthalmopathy. As that study records: Researchers ran a first-round RT-PCR on the TCR CDR3 using the HTBI primer set. Using 13 V-J features, a model discriminated ophthalmopathy from stable hyperthyroidism.

The V gene is TRBV7-2, the J gene TRBJ2-1; 10 bases match TRBD1. The sequenced sample was peripheral blood mononuclear cells (PBMCs), obtained at new diagnosis, from a patient treated with antithyroid drugs. This sequence originates from a woman between 18 and 30 years old with Graves disease. In DNA, the CDR3 is TGTGCCAGCAGCTTAGCGGGAGACAGGGGGCACAATGAGCAGTTCTTC. This translates into CASSLAGDRGHNEQFF.